These 2 T cell receptor beta chains share one sample of origin, sequenced in a study of T cells in tumors after PD-1 blockade. Profiling relied on immunoSEQ multiplex PCR, and the TCRdb table lists in-frame clones only, not all of them. This table has 45,000 to 60,000 clones, approximately 79% appearing once. The sample consisted of PBMCs, taken before anti-PD-1 therapy. All receptors derive from a human donor with advanced basal cell or squamous cell carcinoma (not recorded which).

The chain carries TRBV29-1 and TRBJ1-2, with D tentatively TRBD1 (6 bases). Per germline, CDR1 SQVTM and CDR2 ANQGSEA. The CDR3 sequence is 13 residues long. The V and J ends lost 0 bases and 3 bases respectively, with 8 bases between them. In nucleotides, the CDR3 is TGCAGCGTTGAAGAAGGACAGCACTATGGCTACACCTTC. This sequence encodes CSVEEGQHYGYTF.

The chain has TRBV2 and TRBJ1-1; no reliable D call. Trimming took 4 bases from V and 9 from J, leaving 15 bases between them. From germline, CDR1 is SNHLY and CDR2 FYNNEI. This CDR3 has 13 amino acids. This chain's CDR3 is CASSGGFALQAFF. Written as DNA, the CDR3 is TGTGCCAGCAGTGGCGGGTTCGCCCTGCAAGCTTTCTTT.